These T cell receptor beta chains were read from a single sample in a study of siplizumab effects on memory and regulatory T cells. Sequencing used immunoSEQ multiplex PCR; TCRdb keeps in-frame clones, though not all of them. This sample has about 100,000 clones, with about 91% found just once. Sequenced: CD4+ T cells sorted from blood. These receptors were collected from a human donor in good health. The CDR3 runs from the conserved cysteine through the conserved F or W. Fields, in order: clone size, D gene, V gene, J gene, CDR3 protein, CDR3 DNA. A D gene is named only where the DNA matches it firmly. Some rows have no size entry. The others give once, few or many, or a class for an expanded clone.

clone size: .; D gene: .; V gene: TRBV6-5; J gene: TRBJ1-1; CDR3 protein: CASSQTGGNTEAFF; CDR3 DNA: TGTGCCAGCAGCCAGACAGGCGGGAACACTGAAGCTTTCTTT
clone size: .; D gene: .; V gene: TRBV10-3; J gene: TRBJ2-5; CDR3 protein: CAISESYETQYF; CDR3 DNA: TGTGCCATCAGTGAGTCGTACGAGACCCAGTACTTC
clone size: .; D gene: .; V gene: TRBV18; J gene: TRBJ1-5; CDR3 protein: CASSPWNGNQPQHF; CDR3 DNA: TGTGCCAGCTCACCATGGAATGGAAATCAGCCCCAGCATTTT
clone size: .; D gene: .; V gene: TRBV9; J gene: TRBJ2-5; CDR3 protein: CASSPSSGRETQYF; CDR3 DNA: TGTGCCAGCAGCCCCTCTTCTGGGCGAGAGACCCAGTACTTC
clone size: .; D gene: .; V gene: TRBV14; J gene: TRBJ1-3; CDR3 protein: CASSRRLQSISGNTIYF; CDR3 DNA: TGTGCCAGCAGCCGCCGTTTACAGAGTATCTCTGGAAACACCATATATTTT
clone size: .; D gene: .; V gene: TRBV6-5; J gene: TRBJ1-2; CDR3 protein: CASSYQNYGYTF; CDR3 DNA: TGTGCCAGCAGTTACCAGAACTATGGCTACACCTTC
clone size: few; D gene: .; V gene: TRBV19; J gene: TRBJ2-3; CDR3 protein: CASSKELILYF; CDR3 DNA: TGTGCCAGTAGTAAAGAACTAATTCTGTATTTT
clone size: .; D gene: .; V gene: TRBV19; J gene: TRBJ1-1; CDR3 protein: CASSRPGIGYHTEAFF; CDR3 DNA: TGTGCCAGTAGTAGGCCTGGGATAGGGTACCACACTGAAGCTTTCTTT
clone size: .; D gene: TRBD2; V gene: TRBV4-1; J gene: TRBJ2-2; CDR3 protein: CASSSGTSGGYTGELFF; CDR3 DNA: TGCGCCAGCAGCTCCGGAACTAGCGGGGGATACACCGGGGAGCTGTTTTTT
clone size: .; D gene: .; V gene: TRBV12-5; J gene: TRBJ1-4; CDR3 protein: CASGHQGQNEKLFF; CDR3 DNA: TGTGCTAGTGGTCACCAAGGACAGAATGAAAAACTGTTTTTT
clone size: .; D gene: TRBD2; V gene: TRBV5-1; J gene: TRBJ2-3; CDR3 protein: CASSLPTSGGAADTQYF; CDR3 DNA: TGCGCCAGCAGCTTGCCGACTAGCGGGGGGGCCGCAGATACGCAGTATTTT
clone size: .; D gene: .; V gene: TRBV7-2; J gene: TRBJ2-7; CDR3 protein: CASSLRRGTYEQYF; CDR3 DNA: TGTGCCAGCAGCTTAAGGCGGGGAACCTACGAGCAGTACTTC
clone size: .; D gene: TRBD1; V gene: TRBV2; J gene: TRBJ2-7; CDR3 protein: CASSPGTGVGEQYF; CDR3 DNA: TGTGCCAGCAGTCCCGGGACAGGGGTGGGAGAGCAGTACTTC
clone size: .; D gene: .; V gene: TRBV10-2; J gene: TRBJ2-5; CDR3 protein: CASSESGVGGTQYF; CDR3 DNA: TGCGCCAGCAGTGAATCGGGGGTCGGGGGGACCCAGTACTTC
clone size: once; D gene: .; V gene: TRBV5-4; J gene: TRBJ1-1; CDR3 protein: CASSLWGGKAFF; CDR3 DNA: TGTGCCAGCAGCCTCTGGGGAGGGAAAGCTTTCTTT
clone size: .; D gene: TRBD1; V gene: TRBV5-1; J gene: TRBJ1-2; CDR3 protein: CASSMLQGGNYGYTF; CDR3 DNA: TGCGCCAGCAGCATGCTACAGGGGGGGAACTATGGCTACACCTTC
clone size: .; D gene: .; V gene: TRBV6-1; J gene: TRBJ1-2; CDR3 protein: CASGDRGWGYGYTF; CDR3 DNA: TGTGCCAGCGGAGATAGGGGGTGGGGGTATGGCTACACCTTC
clone size: once; D gene: .; V gene: TRBV5-1; J gene: TRBJ1-1; CDR3 protein: CASSSKAGTEAFF; CDR3 DNA: TGCGCCAGCAGCTCCAAGGCTGGCACTGAAGCTTTCTTT
clone size: once; D gene: .; V gene: TRBV19; J gene: TRBJ2-3; CDR3 protein: CASSLDSGDTQYF; CDR3 DNA: TGTGCCAGTAGTTTAGACAGTGGGGATACGCAGTATTTT
clone size: .; D gene: .; V gene: TRBV6-1; J gene: TRBJ2-5; CDR3 protein: CASSGTFRETQYF; CDR3 DNA: TGTGCCAGCAGTGGCACGTTCCGGGAGACCCAGTACTTC
clone size: .; D gene: .; V gene: TRBV28; J gene: TRBJ1-2; CDR3 protein: CASRLSARHGYTF; CDR3 DNA: TGTGCCAGCAGACTTTCTGCGAGGCATGGCTACACCTTC
clone size: .; D gene: TRBD1; V gene: TRBV28; J gene: TRBJ1-4; CDR3 protein: CASSPPTGGEEKLFF; CDR3 DNA: TGTGCCAGCAGTCCCCCGACAGGGGGAGAGGAAAAACTGTTTTTT
clone size: .; D gene: .; V gene: TRBV13; J gene: TRBJ1-1; CDR3 protein: CASSFGRLNTEAFF; CDR3 DNA: TGTGCCAGCAGCTTTGGCCGACTGAACACTGAAGCTTTCTTT
clone size: .; D gene: TRBD2; V gene: TRBV7-9; J gene: TRBJ2-2; CDR3 protein: CASSLGLARAGELFF; CDR3 DNA: TGTGCCAGCAGCTTAGGACTAGCGCGCGCCGGGGAGCTGTTTTTT
clone size: .; D gene: .; V gene: TRBV5-6; J gene: TRBJ2-7; CDR3 protein: CASSPRQISYEQYF; CDR3 DNA: TGTGCCAGCAGCCCCCGACAGATCTCCTACGAGCAGTACTTC
clone size: .; D gene: .; V gene: TRBV7-2; J gene: TRBJ2-7; CDR3 protein: CASSPGHFYEQYF; CDR3 DNA: TGTGCCAGCAGCCCCGGACACTTTTACGAGCAGTACTTC
clone size: .; D gene: TRBD1; V gene: TRBV6-1; J gene: TRBJ1-2; CDR3 protein: CASTPGQGSVGGYTF; CDR3 DNA: TGTGCCAGCACCCCGGGACAGGGGTCGGTCGGTGGCTACACCTTC
clone size: .; D gene: .; V gene: TRBV7-9; J gene: TRBJ2-3; CDR3 protein: CASSLAPADTQYF; CDR3 DNA: TGTGCCAGCAGCTTAGCTCCGGCAGATACGCAGTATTTT
clone size: .; D gene: .; V gene: TRBV2; J gene: TRBJ1-1; CDR3 protein: CASTGNTEAFF; CDR3 DNA: TGTGCCAGCACGGGAAACACTGAAGCTTTCTTT
clone size: .; D gene: TRBD2; V gene: TRBV10-3; J gene: TRBJ2-1; CDR3 protein: CAISRLAGGVSYNEQFF; CDR3 DNA: TGTGCCATCAGTAGACTAGCGGGGGGGGTTTCCTACAATGAGCAGTTCTTC
clone size: .; D gene: TRBD1; V gene: TRBV28; J gene: TRBJ2-1; CDR3 protein: CASSWMIGQAPFF; CDR3 DNA: TGTGCCAGCAGTTGGATGATTGGACAGGCTCCGTTCTTC
clone size: few; D gene: TRBD2; V gene: TRBV11-2; J gene: TRBJ2-2; CDR3 protein: CASSLTGTSGVGTGELFF; CDR3 DNA: TGTGCCAGCAGCTTAACCGGGACTAGCGGGGTCGGGACCGGGGAGCTGTTTTTT
clone size: .; D gene: .; V gene: TRBV7-2; J gene: TRBJ1-5; CDR3 protein: CASSLTDSNQPQHF; CDR3 DNA: TGTGCCAGCAGCTTGACAGATAGCAATCAGCCCCAGCATTTT
clone size: .; D gene: .; V gene: TRBV18; J gene: TRBJ1-2; CDR3 protein: CASSPGQNYGYTF; CDR3 DNA: TGTGCCAGCTCACCCGGACAGAACTATGGCTACACCTTC
clone size: .; D gene: .; V gene: TRBV2; J gene: TRBJ2-7; CDR3 protein: CASSEERGRAYEQYF; CDR3 DNA: TGTGCCAGCAGTGAGGAGAGGGGCAGGGCCTACGAGCAGTACTTC